A selection of T cell receptor beta chains follows, all from one sample in a study of T cells in Graves' hyperthyroidism and ophthalmopathy. TCRdb analysed the multiplex PCR reads with MiXCR anew, one entry per CDR3 protein. The table lists under 400,000 distinct CDR3 sequences, 11% to 15% of them singletons, with 9.5% to 11% in the top ten. The specimen sequenced was blood. The receptor source for this set is a woman in her sixties or seventies with Graves' hyperthyroidism. The CDR3 runs from the conserved cysteine through the conserved F or W. A D gene is named only where the DNA matches it firmly. Expanded clones are given a class, and other clones once, few, many or no size at all.

NA | NA | TRBJ2-2 | TRBV6-1 | CASAGRKKNTGELFF | TGTGCCAGCGCCGGACGGAAAAAAAACACCGGGGAGCTGTTTTTT
TRBD2 | many | TRBJ2-1 | TRBV18 | CASSASSGRARSYNEQFF | TGTGCCAGCTCAGCTTCTAGCGGGAGGGCACGGTCCTACAATGAGCAGTTCTTC
NA | few | TRBJ1-2 | TRBV29-1 | CSVRPLDSSNYGYTF | TGCAGCGTCCGACCTCTGGACAGTTCTAACTATGGCTACACCTTC
NA | NA | TRBJ2-5 | TRBV5-1 | CASSLGGSEGSETQYF | TGCGCCAGCAGCTTGGGGGGGAGTGAAGGCTCAGAGACCCAGTACTTC
NA | NA | TRBJ1-4 | TRBV18 | CASSPRGQTATNEKLFF | TGTGCCAGCTCACCTCGTGGACAGACTGCAACTAATGAAAAACTGTTTTTT
NA | once | TRBJ1-1 | TRBV6-1 | CASSPFYPLGTEAFF | TGTGCCAGCAGTCCCTTCTATCCCCTGGGGACTGAAGCTTTCTTT
NA | few | TRBJ1-3 | TRBV12-3/TRBV12-4 | CASNPGFSGNTIYF | TGTGCCAGCAATCCGGGATTCTCTGGAAACACCATATATTTT
TRBD1 | many | TRBJ1-2 | TRBV29-1 | CSVNRDRGISSYGYTF | TGCAGCGTAAACCGGGACAGGGGGATCTCTTCCTATGGCTACACCTTC
TRBD2 | few | TRBJ2-5 | TRBV7-9 | CASRTGTSGGVAQYF | TGTGCCAGCCGTACCGGGACTAGCGGTGGGGTGGCCCAGTACTTC
TRBD1 | few | TRBJ2-2 | TRBV9 | CASSPYSGTGNTGELFF | TGTGCCAGCAGCCCCTACTCCGGGACAGGGAACACCGGGGAGCTGTTTTTT
TRBD1 | many | TRBJ2-7 | TRBV11-1 | CASNHPGTDSYEQYF | TGTGCCAGCAACCACCCCGGGACAGACTCCTACGAGCAGTACTTC
TRBD1 | NA | TRBJ2-2 | TRBV14 | CASRSGQGPTGELFF | TGTGCCAGCAGGTCGGGACAGGGCCCCACCGGGGAGCTGTTTTTT
NA | many | TRBJ2-3 | TRBV20-1 | CSANLGSSTDTQYF | TGCAGTGCTAACCTGGGTAGCAGCACAGATACGCAGTATTTT
TRBD1 | many | TRBJ1-3 | TRBV30 | CASMTGFGNTIYF | TGTGCCTCAATGACAGGGTTCGGAAACACCATATATTTT
NA | many | TRBJ1-1 | TRBV28 | CASSLYLGQSEAFF | TGTGCCAGCAGTTTATATCTGGGGCAATCTGAAGCTTTCTTT
TRBD1 | NA | TRBJ1-5 | TRBV5-6 | CASSRWGDSQPQHF | TGTGCCAGCAGCCGGTGGGGGGACAGTCAGCCCCAGCATTTT